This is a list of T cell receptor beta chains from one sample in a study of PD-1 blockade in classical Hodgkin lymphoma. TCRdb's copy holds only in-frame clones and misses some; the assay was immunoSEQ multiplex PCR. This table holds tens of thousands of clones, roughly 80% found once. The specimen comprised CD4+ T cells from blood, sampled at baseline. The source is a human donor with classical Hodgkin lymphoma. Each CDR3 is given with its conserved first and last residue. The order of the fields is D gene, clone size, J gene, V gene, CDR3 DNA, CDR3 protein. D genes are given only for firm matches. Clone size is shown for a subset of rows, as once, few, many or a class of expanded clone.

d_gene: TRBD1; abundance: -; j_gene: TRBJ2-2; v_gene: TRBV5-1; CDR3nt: TGCGCCAGCAGCTACGCCCGGGACAGACCGACCGGGGAGCTGTTTTTT; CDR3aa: CASSYARDRPTGELFF
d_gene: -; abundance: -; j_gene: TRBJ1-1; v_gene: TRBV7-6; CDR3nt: TGTGCCAGCAGCTTAGGTTCTGAAGCTTTCTTT; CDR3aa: CASSLGSEAFF
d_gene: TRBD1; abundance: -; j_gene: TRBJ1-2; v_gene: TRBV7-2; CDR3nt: TGTGCCAGCAGCTTAGGAGGAGGGGGCGGTCATGGCTACACCTTC; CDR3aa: CASSLGGGGGHGYTF
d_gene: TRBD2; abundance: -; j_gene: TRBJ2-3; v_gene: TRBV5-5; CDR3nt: TGTGCCAGCAGCGGGACTAGCGGGGGGTTTAGAGATACGCAGTATTTT; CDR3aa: CASSGTSGGFRDTQYF
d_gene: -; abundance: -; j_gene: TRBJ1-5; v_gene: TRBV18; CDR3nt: TGTGCCAGCTCACCGCCAAGGGGCACCAGGGATCAGCCCCAGCATTTT; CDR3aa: CASSPPRGTRDQPQHF
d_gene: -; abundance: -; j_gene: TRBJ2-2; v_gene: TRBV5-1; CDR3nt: TGCGCCAGCAGCACGGACAGCAGTGGGGAGCTGTTTTTT; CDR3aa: CASSTDSSGELFF
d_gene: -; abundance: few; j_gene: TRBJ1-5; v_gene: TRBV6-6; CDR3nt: TGTGCCAGCAGAGTCCAGGACGGAGCACCCCAGCATTTT; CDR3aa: CASRVQDGAPQHF
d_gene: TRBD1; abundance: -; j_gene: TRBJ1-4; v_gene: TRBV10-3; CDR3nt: TGTGCCATCAGGCCGGGACAGGGTAATGAAAAACTGTTTTTT; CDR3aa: CAIRPGQGNEKLFF
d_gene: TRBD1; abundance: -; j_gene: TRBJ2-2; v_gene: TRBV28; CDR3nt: TGTGCCGGGAGCAGGGGGAGCACCGGGGAGCTGTTTTTT; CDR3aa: CAGSRGSTGELFF
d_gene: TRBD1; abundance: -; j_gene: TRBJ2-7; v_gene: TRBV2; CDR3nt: TGTGCCAGCAGGACAGGGACAGGATTGTTTCCCGAGCAGTACTTC; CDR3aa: CASRTGTGLFPEQYF
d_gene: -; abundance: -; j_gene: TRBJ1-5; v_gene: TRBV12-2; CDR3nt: TGTGCAAGTCGCCCAACCCGGGACAGGGACAATCAGCCCCAGCATTTT; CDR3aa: CASRPTRDRDNQPQHF